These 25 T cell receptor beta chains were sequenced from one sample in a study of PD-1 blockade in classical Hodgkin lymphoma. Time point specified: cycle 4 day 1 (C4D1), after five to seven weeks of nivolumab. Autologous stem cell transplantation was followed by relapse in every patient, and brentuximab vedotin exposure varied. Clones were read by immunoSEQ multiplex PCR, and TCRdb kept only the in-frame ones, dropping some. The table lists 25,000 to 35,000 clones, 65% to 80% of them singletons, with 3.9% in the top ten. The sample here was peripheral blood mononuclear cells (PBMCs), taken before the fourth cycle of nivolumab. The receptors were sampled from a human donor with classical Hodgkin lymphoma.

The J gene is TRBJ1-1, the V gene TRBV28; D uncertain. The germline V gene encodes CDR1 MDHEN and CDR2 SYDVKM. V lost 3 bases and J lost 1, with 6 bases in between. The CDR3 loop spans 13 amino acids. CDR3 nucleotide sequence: TGTGCCAGCAGTTTCGTCGGGAACACTGAAGCTTTCTTT. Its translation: CASSFVGNTEAFF.

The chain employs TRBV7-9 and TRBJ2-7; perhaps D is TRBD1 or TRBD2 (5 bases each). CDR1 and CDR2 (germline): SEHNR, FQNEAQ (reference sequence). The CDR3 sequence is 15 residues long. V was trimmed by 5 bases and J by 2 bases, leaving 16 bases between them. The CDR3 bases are TGTGCCAGCAGCCCCCGGGACGGAAGCCCCTACGAGCAGTACTTC. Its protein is CASSPRDGSPYEQYF.

The CDR3 is CASSRDRAYNEQFF. CDR3 DNA sequence: TGTGCCAGCAGTCGGGACAGGGCCTACAATGAGCAGTTCTTC. The rearrangement uses TRBV27 and TRBJ2-1; 9 bases fit TRBD1. With V trimmed by 5 bases and J by 2 bases, 1 base remained unmatched. There are 14 residues in the CDR3. The germline V gene has CDR1 MNHEY and CDR2 SMNVEV (reference sequence).

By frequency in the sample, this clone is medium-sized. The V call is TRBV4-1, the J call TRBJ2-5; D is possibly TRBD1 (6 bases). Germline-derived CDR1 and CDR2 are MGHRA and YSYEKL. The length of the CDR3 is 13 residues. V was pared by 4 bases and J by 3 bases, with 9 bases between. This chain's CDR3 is CASSLPGEETQYF. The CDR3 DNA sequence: TGCGCCAGCAGCCTACCAGGGGAAGAGACCCAGTACTTC.

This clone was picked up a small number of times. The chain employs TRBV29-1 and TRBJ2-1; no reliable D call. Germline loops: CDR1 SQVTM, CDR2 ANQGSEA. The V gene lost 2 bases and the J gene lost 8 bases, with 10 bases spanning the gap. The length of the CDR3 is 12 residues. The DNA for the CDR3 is TGCAGCGTTGAAACCACCCTCGATGAGCAGTTCTTC. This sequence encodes CSVETTLDEQFF.

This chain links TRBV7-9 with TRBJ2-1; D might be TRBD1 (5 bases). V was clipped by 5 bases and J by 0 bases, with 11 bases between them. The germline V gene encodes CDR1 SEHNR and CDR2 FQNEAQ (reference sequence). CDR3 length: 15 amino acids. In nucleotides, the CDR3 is TGTGCCAGCAGCGCGACAGCGCCCTCCTACAATGAGCAGTTCTTC. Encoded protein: CASSATAPSYNEQFF.

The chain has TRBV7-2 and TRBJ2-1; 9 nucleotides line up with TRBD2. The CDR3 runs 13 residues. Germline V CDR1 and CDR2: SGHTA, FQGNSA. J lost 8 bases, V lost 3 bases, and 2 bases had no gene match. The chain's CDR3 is CASSFSGSYEQFF. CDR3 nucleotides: TGTGCCAGCAGCTTTAGCGGGAGCTATGAGCAGTTCTTC.

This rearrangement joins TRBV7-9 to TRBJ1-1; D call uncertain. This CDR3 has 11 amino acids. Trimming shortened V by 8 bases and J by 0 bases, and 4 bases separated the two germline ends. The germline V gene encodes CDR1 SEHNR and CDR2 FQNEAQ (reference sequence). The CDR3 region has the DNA TGTGCCAGCGGGATGAACACTGAAGCTTTCTTT. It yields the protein CASGMNTEAFF.

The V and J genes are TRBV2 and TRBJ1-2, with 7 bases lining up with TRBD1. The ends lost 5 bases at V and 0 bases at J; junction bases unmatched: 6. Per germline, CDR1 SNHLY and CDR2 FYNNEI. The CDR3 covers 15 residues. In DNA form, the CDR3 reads TGTGCCAGCAGTTTTACAGGGGACTCTAACTATGGCTACACCTTC. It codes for CASSFTGDSNYGYTF.

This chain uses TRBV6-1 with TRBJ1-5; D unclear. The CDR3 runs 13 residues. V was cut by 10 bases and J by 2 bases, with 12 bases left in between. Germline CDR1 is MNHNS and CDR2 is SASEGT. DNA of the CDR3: TGTGCCATCGATTCCTGGGGCAATCAGCCCCAGCATTTT. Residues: CAIDSWGNQPQHF.

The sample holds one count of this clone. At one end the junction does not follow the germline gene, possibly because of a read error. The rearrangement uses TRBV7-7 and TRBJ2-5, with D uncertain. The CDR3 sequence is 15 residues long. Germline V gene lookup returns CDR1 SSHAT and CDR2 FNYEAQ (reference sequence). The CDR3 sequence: CASSLKPLNGETQYF. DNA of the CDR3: TGTGCTAGCAGCTTAAAACCTTTGAATGGGGAGACCCAGTACTTC.

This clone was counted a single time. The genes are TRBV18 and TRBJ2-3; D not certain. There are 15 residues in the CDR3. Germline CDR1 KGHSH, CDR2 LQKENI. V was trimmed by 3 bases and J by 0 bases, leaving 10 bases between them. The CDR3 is CASSPRISSTDTQYF. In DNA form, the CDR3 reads TGTGCCAGCTCACCGCGGATTTCTAGCACAGATACGCAGTATTTT.

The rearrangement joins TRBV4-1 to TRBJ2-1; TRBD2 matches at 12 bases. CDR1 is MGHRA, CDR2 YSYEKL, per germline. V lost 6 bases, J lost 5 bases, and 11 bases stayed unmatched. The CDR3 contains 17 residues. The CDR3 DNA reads TGCGCCAGCAGTTTCGACAGGACTAGCGGGATAGACAATGAGCAGTTCTTC. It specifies CASSFDRTSGIDNEQFF.

CDR3 DNA: TGTGCCAGCAGAAGGGACTTAACAGATACGCAGTATTTT. This sequence encodes CASRRDLTDTQYF. The chain recombines TRBV6-5 with TRBJ2-3, with D perhaps TRBD2 (6 bases). V was cut by 6 bases and J by 3 bases, with 10 bases left in between. The CDR3 has 13 amino acids. In germline, CDR1 is MNHEY, CDR2 SVGAGI.

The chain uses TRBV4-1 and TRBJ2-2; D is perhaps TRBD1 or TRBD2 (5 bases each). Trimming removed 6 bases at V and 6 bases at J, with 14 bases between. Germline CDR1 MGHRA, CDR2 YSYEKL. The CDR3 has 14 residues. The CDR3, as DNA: TGCGCCAGCAGTTTTTGGGGGAGCTCCGGGGAGCTGTTTTTT. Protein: CASSFWGSSGELFF.

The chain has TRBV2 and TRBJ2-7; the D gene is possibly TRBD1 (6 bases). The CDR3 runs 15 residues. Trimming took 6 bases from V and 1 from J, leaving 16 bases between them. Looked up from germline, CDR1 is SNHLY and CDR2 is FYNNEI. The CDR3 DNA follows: TGTGCCAGCAGGGGAACAGGGTTGGAATCCTACGAGCAGTACTTC. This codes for CASRGTGLESYEQYF. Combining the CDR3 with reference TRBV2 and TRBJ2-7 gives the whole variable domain EPEVTQTPSHQVTQMGQEVILRCVPISNHLYFYWYRQILGQKVEFLVSFYNNEISEKSEIFDDQFSVERPDGSNFTLKIRSTKLEDSAMYFCASRGTGLESYEQYFGPGTRLTVT.

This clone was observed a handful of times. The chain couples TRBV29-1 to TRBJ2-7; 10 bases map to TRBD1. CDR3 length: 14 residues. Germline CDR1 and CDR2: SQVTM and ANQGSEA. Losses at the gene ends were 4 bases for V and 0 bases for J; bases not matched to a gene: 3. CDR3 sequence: CSVADRGASYEQYF. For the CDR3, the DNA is TGCAGCGTTGCGGACAGGGGGGCCTCCTACGAGCAGTACTTC.

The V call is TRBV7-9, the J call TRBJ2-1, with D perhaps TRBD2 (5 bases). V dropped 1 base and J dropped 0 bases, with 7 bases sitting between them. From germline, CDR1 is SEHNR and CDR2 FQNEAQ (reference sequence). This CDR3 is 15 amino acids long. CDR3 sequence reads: CASSLVGSSYNEQFF. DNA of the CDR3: TGTGCCAGCAGCTTAGTGGGGAGCTCCTACAATGAGCAGTTCTTC.

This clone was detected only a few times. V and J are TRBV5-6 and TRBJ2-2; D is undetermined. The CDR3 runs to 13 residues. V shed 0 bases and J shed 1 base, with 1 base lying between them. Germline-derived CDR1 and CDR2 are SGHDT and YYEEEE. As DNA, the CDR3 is TGTGCCAGCAGCTTGGGGAACACCGGGGAGCTGTTTTTT. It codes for CASSLGNTGELFF.

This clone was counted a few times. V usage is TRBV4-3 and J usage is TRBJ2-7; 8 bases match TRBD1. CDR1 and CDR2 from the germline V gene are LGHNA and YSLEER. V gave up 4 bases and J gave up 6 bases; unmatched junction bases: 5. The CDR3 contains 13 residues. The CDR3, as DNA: TGCGCCAGCAGCCTAGGACAGGGAAGCGAGCAGTACTTC. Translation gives CASSLGQGSEQYF.

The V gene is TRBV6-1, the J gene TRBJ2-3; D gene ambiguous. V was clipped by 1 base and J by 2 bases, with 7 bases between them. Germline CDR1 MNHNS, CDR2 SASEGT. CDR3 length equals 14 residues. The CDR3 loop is CASSEDYYTDTQYF. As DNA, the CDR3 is TGTGCCAGCAGTGAAGATTATTACACAGATACGCAGTATTTT.

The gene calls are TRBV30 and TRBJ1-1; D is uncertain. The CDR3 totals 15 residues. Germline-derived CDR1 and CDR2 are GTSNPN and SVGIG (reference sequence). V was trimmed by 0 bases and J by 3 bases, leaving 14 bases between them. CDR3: CAWSVLGAGDTEAFF. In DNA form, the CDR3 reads TGTGCCTGGAGTGTACTAGGCGCTGGGGACACTGAAGCTTTCTTT. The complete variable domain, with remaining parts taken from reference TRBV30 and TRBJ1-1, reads SQTIHQWPATLVQPVGSPLSLECTVEGTSNPNLYWYRQAAGRGLQLLFYSVGIGQISSEVPQNLSASRPQDRQFILSSKKLLLSDSGFYLCAWSVLGAGDTEAFFGQGTRLTVV.

CDR3 loop: CASSSFGNEQYF. For the CDR3, the DNA is TGTGCCAGCAGCTCTTTCGGTAACGAGCAGTACTTC. V is TRBV7-9 and J is TRBJ2-7, with D unclear. This CDR3 contains 12 residues. The V gene lost 4 bases and the J gene lost 5 bases, with 9 bases spanning the gap. Germline CDR1 is SEHNR and CDR2 is FQNEAQ (reference sequence). Together with reference TRBV7-9 and TRBJ2-7, the CDR3 gives the full variable domain: DTGVSQNPRHKITKRGQNVTFRCDPISEHNRLYWYRQTLGQGPEFLTYFQNEAQLEKSRLLSDRFSAERPKGSFSTLEIQRTEQGDSAMYLCASSSFGNEQYFGPGTRLTVT.

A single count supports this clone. CDR3 residues: CASSSLSRLTSGRNTGELFF. CDR3 nucleotides: TGTGCCAGCAGTTCTCTAAGCCGCCTTACTAGCGGGAGGAACACCGGGGAGCTGTTTTTT. This rearrangement joins TRBV28 to TRBJ2-2, with TRBD2 identical over 11 bases. The V gene end was trimmed by 4 bases and the J gene end by 1 base; junction bases not matched to a gene: 14. Per germline, CDR1 MDHEN and CDR2 SYDVKM. There are 20 residues in the CDR3. The full variable domain, in which reference TRBV28 and TRBJ2-2 provide the parts outside the CDR3, is DVKVTQSSRYLVKRTGEKVFLECVQDMDHENMFWYRQDPGLGLRLIYFSYDVKMKEKGDIPEGYSVSREKKERFSLILESASTNQTSMYLCASSSLSRLTSGRNTGELFFGEGSRLTVL.

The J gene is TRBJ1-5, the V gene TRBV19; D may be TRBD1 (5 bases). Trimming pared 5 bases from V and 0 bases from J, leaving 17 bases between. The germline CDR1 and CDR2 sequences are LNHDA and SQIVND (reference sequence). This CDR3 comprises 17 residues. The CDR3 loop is CASSSGGGFTSNQPQHF. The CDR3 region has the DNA TGTGCCAGTAGTTCCGGGGGGGGGTTCACTAGCAATCAGCCCCAGCATTTT.